Below are 17 T cell receptor beta chains sequenced from a single sample in a study of CD8+ T cells in alopecia areata (dated by TCRdb to 2017 to 2018). Libraries were made using the immunoSEQ multiplex PCR assay. RNA was extracted from all samples and reverse transcribed into cDNA, which served as template for TCR sequencing. Held by TCRdb, this immuneACCESS table contains in-frame sequences only and omits some clones. Under half of the omission traces to an unresolved V gene where checked; the cause of the rest is unknown. The sample contains 100,000 to 150,000 clones, roughly 54% of them found a single time. Together, the top ten hold roughly 4.8% of the sample. Explained via the paper, the time point label denotes: baseline before oral tofacitinib. Sequenced here: CD4+ T cells sorted from blood, sampled at week 0. The receptor set was obtained from a human donor with alopecia areata.

In DNA, the CDR3 is TGTGCCAGCAGGGCGGACAGGGGAGATCAGCCCCAGCATTTT. As protein: CASRADRGDQPQHF. The genes are TRBV2 and TRBJ1-5; 9 bases fit TRBD1. This CDR3 has 14 amino acids. After removal of 6 bases from V and 5 bases from J, the junction contained 5 bases not matched to a gene. Germline CDR1 reads SNHLY; CDR2 reads FYNNEI.

J is TRBJ2-3 and V is TRBV27; tentatively, D is TRBD1 (5 bases). V lost 6 bases and J lost 0, with 13 bases in between. The CDR3 length is 15 residues. Germline values: CDR1 MNHEY, CDR2 SMNVEV (reference sequence). The CDR3 spells CASRWAGWSTDTQYF. The CDR3, as DNA: TGTGCCAGCAGGTGGGCAGGGTGGAGCACAGATACGCAGTATTTT.

The V gene is TRBV7-8, the J gene TRBJ2-7; the D is unclear. The CDR3 contains 14 residues. The V and J ends lost 3 bases and 3 bases respectively, with 12 bases between them. Germline V gives CDR1 SGHVS, CDR2 FQNEAQ. The CDR3 nucleotides read TGTGCCAGCAGCTTGAGCAGAGAGAACTACGAGCAGTACTTC. Its protein is CASSLSRENYEQYF. Full variable domain (rest looked up from reference TRBV7-8 and TRBJ2-7): GAGVSQSPRYKVAKRGQDVALRCDPISGHVSLFWYQQALGQGPEFLTYFQNEAQLDKSGLPSDRFFAERPEGSVSTLKIQRTQQEDSAVYLCASSLSRENYEQYFGPGTRLTVT.

The rearrangement links TRBV9 to TRBJ2-1; possibly TRBD2 for D (6 bases). V was cut by 0 bases and J by 15 bases, with 22 bases left in between. Looked up from germline, CDR1 is SGDLS and CDR2 is YYNGEE. The CDR3 sequence is 15 residues long. CDR3 loop: CASSVEVGLQTRLFF. The DNA of the CDR3 is TGTGCCAGCAGCGTAGAAGTGGGACTCCAGACCCGTTTGTTCTTC.

This clone was seen only once. The chain joins TRBV10-3 to TRBJ1-2; no clear D. Germline CDR1 is ENHRY and CDR2 is SYGVKD. The V and J ends lost 2 bases and 6 bases respectively, with 7 bases between them. CDR3 length: 12 amino acids. CDR3 bases: TGTGCCATCAGTGAGGTGAGGAATGGCTACACCTTC. This sequence encodes CAISEVRNGYTF.

CDR3 amino acids: CASSMERRETQYF. CDR3 nucleotides: TGTGCCAGCAGTATGGAGCGTAGAGAGACCCAGTACTTC. This chain links TRBV2 with TRBJ2-5; D is uncertain. The CDR3 runs to 13 residues. V dropped 5 bases and J dropped 4 bases, with 11 bases sitting between them. Looked up from germline, CDR1 is SNHLY and CDR2 is FYNNEI.

This chain joins TRBV4-1 and TRBJ2-7, with D perhaps matching TRBD2 (6 bases). V lost 3 bases, J lost 10 bases, and 19 bases lay in between. The CDR3 loop spans 14 amino acids. Germline V CDR1 and CDR2: MGHRA, YSYEKL. CDR3 sequence (DNA): TGCGCCAGCAGCCAGACTAGGGGCCGGGAGCTTCAGTACTTC. This translates into CASSQTRGRELQYF.

The rearrangement joins TRBV5-1 to TRBJ2-5; tentatively, D is TRBD2 (6 bases). The CDR3 consists of 14 residues. V lost 3 bases and J lost 6, with 15 bases in between. CDR1 SGHRS and CDR2 YFSETQ come from the germline V gene. The CDR3 DNA reads TGCGCCAGCAGCTCATCCGGGGGTATGCAGACCCAGTACTTC. Amino acids: CASSSSGGMQTQYF.

The J gene is TRBJ2-5, the V gene TRBV7-9; no firm D call. Germline CDR1 reads SEHNR; CDR2 reads FQNEAQ (reference sequence). The CDR3 covers 12 residues. V dropped 3 bases and J dropped 3 bases, with 5 bases sitting between them. Written as DNA, the CDR3 is TGTGCCAGCAGCTTGTTTGAAGAGACCCAGTACTTC. Its protein is CASSLFEETQYF.

V is TRBV6-6 and J is TRBJ1-5; the D gene is possibly TRBD1 (5 bases). The length of the CDR3 is 15 residues. Germline CDR1 MNHNY, CDR2 SVGAGI (reference sequence). Trimming took off 5 bases at V and 0 bases at J, with 11 bases between the two ends. The CDR3 DNA sequence: TGTGCCAGCAGTCAACAGGCGAATAGCAATCAGCCCCAGCATTTT. Translation: CASSQQANSNQPQHF.

The rearrangement links TRBV27 to TRBJ2-1; the D is unclear. Germline-derived CDR1 and CDR2 are MNHEY and SMNVEV (reference sequence). V was trimmed by 2 bases and J by 1 base, leaving 15 bases between them. The CDR3 consists of 17 residues. DNA for the CDR3: TGTGCCAGCAGTTTAAAAGGGTCGCCACTGTCCTACAATGAGCAGTTCTTC. Its translation is CASSLKGSPLSYNEQFF.

This clone occurred once. The rearrangement joins TRBV6-6 to TRBJ2-5; D is unclear. Germline assignment: CDR1 MNHNY and CDR2 SVGAGI (reference sequence). Trimming left V 2 bases short and J 5 bases short, with 9 bases between. The CDR3 extends over 13 amino acids. In DNA form, the CDR3 reads TGTGCCAGCAGTTACAGGGTACGGGAGACCCAGTACTTC. Translating gives CASSYRVRETQYF.

Only a few counts were recorded for this clone. This sequence joins TRBV4-3 and TRBJ2-3; a weak D match, TRBD2 (6 bases). V was trimmed by 4 bases and J by 4 bases, leaving 12 bases between them. Germline V gene sequence: CDR1 LGHNA, CDR2 YSLEER. The CDR3 loop spans 14 amino acids. The CDR3 DNA follows: TGCGCCAGCAGCCCAACGGGGGTAGCAGATACGCAGTATTTT. It is translated as CASSPTGVADTQYF.

This clone was seen once. The V and J genes are TRBV12-2 and TRBJ2-1. TRBV12-2 is tagged as a pseudogene. The CDR3 extends over 16 amino acids. CDR3 coding DNA: TGTGCAAGTCGGTCTTATTTCGGGGCCCAAAACAATGAGCAGTTCTTC. Amino acids: CASRSYFGAQNNEQFF.

V usage is TRBV19 and J usage is TRBJ1-2; 8 bases fit TRBD1. V was pared by 9 bases and J by 4 bases, with 7 bases of the junction left unmatched. The CDR3 is 13 residues long. Looked up from germline, CDR1 is LNHDA and CDR2 is SQIVND (reference sequence). The CDR3 coding sequence is TGTGCCAGCGACAGACAGGGGAGCTATGGCTACACCTTC. Protein product: CASDRQGSYGYTF.

The chain uses TRBV1 and TRBJ2-1; the table gives TRBD1 as D, unverified against the DNA. TRBV1 is a listed pseudogene. There are 17 residues in the CDR3. CDR3 in DNA: TGCACCAGCAGGGGGGAAACAGGGGATACTACTGGGAATGAGCAGTTCTTC. Residues: CTSRGETGDTTGNEQFF.

The chain uses TRBV19 and TRBJ2-1; 9 bases are a match to TRBD2. This CDR3 comprises 14 residues. Germline loops: CDR1 LNHDA, CDR2 SQIVND (reference sequence). J was trimmed by 13 bases and V by 2 bases; bases with no gene match: 9. The CDR3 loop is CASSIIAGARKQFF. The CDR3 region has the DNA TGTGCCAGTAGTATAATAGCGGGAGCCCGGAAACAGTTCTTC.